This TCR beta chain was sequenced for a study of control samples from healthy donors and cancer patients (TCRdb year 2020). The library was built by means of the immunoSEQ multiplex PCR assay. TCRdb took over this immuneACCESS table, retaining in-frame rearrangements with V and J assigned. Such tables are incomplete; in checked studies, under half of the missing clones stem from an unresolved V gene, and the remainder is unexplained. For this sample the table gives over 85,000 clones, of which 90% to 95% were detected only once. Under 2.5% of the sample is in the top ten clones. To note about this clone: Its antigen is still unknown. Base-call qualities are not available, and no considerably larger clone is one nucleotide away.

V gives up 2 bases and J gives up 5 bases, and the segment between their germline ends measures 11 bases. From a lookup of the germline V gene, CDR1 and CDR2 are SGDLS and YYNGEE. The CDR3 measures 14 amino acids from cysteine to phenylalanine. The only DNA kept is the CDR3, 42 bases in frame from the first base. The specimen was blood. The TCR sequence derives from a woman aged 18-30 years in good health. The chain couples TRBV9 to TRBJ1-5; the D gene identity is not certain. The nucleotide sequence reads TGTGCCAGCAGCGTTGGTGAGGGAGATCAGCCCCAGCATTTT. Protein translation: CASSVGEGDQPQHF.